One T cell receptor beta chain is described in this entry. This record comes from a study of blood T cell repertoires in COVID-19. V was shortened by 1 base and J by 1 base, with 7 bases between the two germline ends. CDR1 is MGHRA and CDR2 is YSYEKL in the germline V gene. The CDR3 is made up of 14 amino acids. Repertoires were generated with immunoSEQ multiplex PCR, while TCRdb's copy carries only in-frame clones and drops some. Among about 200,000 clones listed, roughly 82% were seen once. Sample: PBMCs or T cells enriched from blood (not recorded which). The V call is TRBV4-1, the J call TRBJ1-1, with D unclear. This sequence originates from a man aged 35-49 years with acute COVID-19. The CDR3 DNA sequence: TGCGCCAGCAGCCAAGTTGCAGGGAACACTGAAGCTTTCTTT. Amino acid sequence: CASSQVAGNTEAFF.